The 18 T cell receptor beta chains listed next were all sequenced from one sample in a study of blood T cell repertoires in COVID-19. Produced via immunoSEQ multiplex PCR; TCRdb's table is partial and in-frame only. The sample includes 35,000 to 50,000 clones, over 80% of them seen just once. The sequenced sample consisted of peripheral blood. The receptors originated from a woman between 40 and 55 years old with acute or convalescent COVID-19.

CDR3 coding DNA: TGTGCCAGCAGTTTACGGAGAGACACTGAAGCTTTCTTT. It translates to CASSLRRDTEAFF. The rearrangement joins TRBV27 to TRBJ1-1, with unresolved D. The CDR3 sequence is 13 residues long. Germline V gene data show CDR1 as MNHEY and CDR2 as SMNVEV (reference sequence). The ends were cut back, 2 bases at V and 3 bases at J, with 7 bases in the middle.

V and J are TRBV12-5 and TRBJ2-7; the match to TRBD2 covers 15 bases. The CDR3 is 18 amino acids. CDR1 is LGHNT and CDR2 is FRNRAP in the germline V gene. Unmatched junction bases numbered 11, after V lost 7 bases and J lost 1 base. CDR3 coding DNA: TGTGCTAGTGAGGACGGACTAGCGGGAGGGTCACGATCCTACGAGCAGTACTTC. Translation: CASEDGLAGGSRSYEQYF.

The chain uses TRBV10-3 and TRBJ2-2, with 14 nucleotides matching TRBD2. CDR1 is ENHRY and CDR2 is SYGVKD in the germline V gene. CDR3 size: 17 residues. Trimming took 6 bases from V and 3 from J; bases not matched to a gene: 6. This CDR3 reads CAIRPTSGGADTGELFF. In nucleotides, the CDR3 is TGTGCCATCAGGCCGACTAGCGGGGGGGCCGACACCGGGGAGCTGTTTTTT.

The chain recombines TRBV9 with TRBJ1-1, with a tentative D call TRBD1 (5 bases). Germline lookup yields CDR1 SGDLS and CDR2 YYNGEE. The V end lost 4 bases, the J end lost 1 base, and 11 bases lay between the germline ends. The CDR3 has 14 amino acids. In nucleotides, the CDR3 is TGTGCCAGCAGCATACTCGGGGGGAACACTGAAGCTTTCTTT. Protein product: CASSILGGNTEAFF.

Only a few counts were recorded for this clone. The V gene is TRBV7-9, the J gene TRBJ1-1, with D possibly being TRBD1 (5 bases). Germline CDR1 SEHNR, CDR2 FQNEAQ (reference sequence). This CDR3 is built from 14 residues. The germline V and J ends were trimmed by 5 bases and 10 bases, with 20 bases remaining between them. The CDR3 here is CASSGRREAGRAFF. CDR3 nucleotides: TGTGCCAGCAGCGGACGCAGGGAGGCCGGAAGAGCTTTCTTT. The variable domain in full, completed from reference TRBV7-9 and TRBJ1-1, reads DTGVSQNPRHKITKRGQNVTFRCDPISEHNRLYWYRQTLGQGPEFLTYFQNEAQLEKSRLLSDRFSAERPKGSFSTLEIQRTEQGDSAMYLCASSGRREAGRAFFGQGTRLTVV.

The rearrangement uses TRBV18 and TRBJ1-5; D is undetermined. This CDR3 region has 14 residues. CDR1 KGHSH and CDR2 LQKENI come from the germline V gene. V was trimmed by 3 bases and J by 2 bases, leaving 8 bases between them. The CDR3 sequence is CASSPIEGNQPQHF. The CDR3, as DNA: TGTGCCAGCTCACCTATAGAGGGCAATCAGCCCCAGCATTTT.

In its sample, this clone was seen a few times. The J gene is TRBJ1-4, the V gene TRBV7-9; D is perhaps TRBD1 (6 bases). V lost 8 bases and J 6 bases, leaving 10 bases between the germline ends. The CDR3 has 12 residues. Germline V CDR1 and CDR2: SEHNR, FQNEAQ (reference sequence). CDR3 DNA sequence: TGTGCCAGCTTACGGACAGATGAAAAACTGTTTTTT. This encodes CASLRTDEKLFF. Complete variable domain (other parts from reference TRBV7-9 and TRBJ1-4): DTGVSQNPRHKITKRGQNVTFRCDPISEHNRLYWYRQTLGQGPEFLTYFQNEAQLEKSRLLSDRFSAERPKGSFSTLEIQRTEQGDSAMYLCASLRTDEKLFFGSGTQLSVL.

The V and J genes are TRBV29-1 and TRBJ2-2; TRBD2 matches at 8 bases. Germline CDR1 and CDR2: SQVTM and ANQGSEA. The ends lost 4 bases at V and 7 bases at J; junction bases unmatched: 14. The CDR3 sequence is 16 residues long. CDR3 protein: CSVGVQAGVSGGELFF. The CDR3, as DNA: TGCAGCGTTGGAGTCCAAGCGGGGGTTTCAGGCGGGGAGCTGTTTTTT.

Here the CDR3 reads CASSPRDSGIYEQYF. CDR3 bases: TGTGCCAGCTCACCCCGGGACAGTGGTATCTACGAGCAGTACTTC. V gene TRBV18 combines with J gene TRBJ2-7; TRBD1 matches at 7 bases. V lost 3 bases and J lost 3; bases outside the gene matches: 8. In germline, CDR1 is KGHSH, CDR2 LQKENI. There are 15 residues in the CDR3. Full variable domain (outside the CDR3, taken from reference TRBV18 and TRBJ2-7): NAGVMQNPRHLVRRRGQEARLRCSPMKGHSHVYWYRQLPEEGLKFMVYLQKENIIDESGMPKERFSAEFPKEGPSILRIQQVVRGDSAAYFCASSPRDSGIYEQYFGPGTRLTVT.

The chain recombines TRBV6-1 with TRBJ1-5; D is undetermined. The ends were cut back, 2 bases at V and 9 bases at J, with 5 bases in the middle. CDR3 length: 11 amino acids. Looked up from germline, CDR1 is MNHNS and CDR2 is SASEGT. Written as DNA, the CDR3 is TGTGCCAGCAGTGAACTTCGGCCCCAGCATTTT. It is translated as CASSELRPQHF.

J is TRBJ2-1 and V is TRBV30; 11 bases are a match to TRBD2. Germline V gene data show CDR1 as GTSNPN and CDR2 as SVGIG (reference sequence). The V segment lost 0 bases and the J segment 7 bases; nucleotides outside the gene matches: 5. This CDR3 spans 15 amino acids. CDR3: CAWSVKASGRNEQFF. The CDR3 DNA reads TGTGCCTGGAGTGTAAAGGCTAGCGGGAGGAATGAGCAGTTCTTC.

J is TRBJ2-5 and V is TRBV7-2; tentatively, D is TRBD1 (6 bases). The CDR3 contains 15 residues. The germline V and J ends were trimmed by 2 bases and 4 bases, with 14 bases remaining between them. CDR1 is SGHTA and CDR2 is FQGNSA in the germline V gene. CDR3 bases: TGTGCCAGCAGCTTACTTGGACAGATAAGAGAGACCCAGTACTTC. Its translation is CASSLLGQIRETQYF. Full variable domain (rest looked up from reference TRBV7-2 and TRBJ2-5): GAGVSQSPSNKVTEKGKDVELRCDPISGHTALYWYRQSLGQGLEFLIYFQGNSAPDKSGLPSDRFSAERTGGSVSTLTIQRTQQEDSAVYLCASSLLGQIRETQYFGPGTRLLVL.

This clone occurred once. The chain couples TRBV5-4 to TRBJ2-1; no clear D gene. The CDR3 runs 13 residues. The ends were cut back, 2 bases at V and 3 bases at J, with 6 bases in the middle. Germline-derived CDR1 and CDR2 are SGHNT and YYREEE (reference sequence). The CDR3 DNA reads TGTGCCAGCAGCTTACCCAGCTACAATGAGCAGTTCTTC. Translated, it gives CASSLPSYNEQFF.

This clone was seen more than once but under ten times. V usage is TRBV12-3 or TRBV12-4 and J usage is TRBJ1-1; D perhaps matches TRBD1 (5 bases). V was shortened by 5 bases and J by 1 base, with 8 bases between the two germline ends. This CDR3 contains 13 residues. The CDR3: CASSLQENTEAFF. The CDR3 DNA reads TGTGCCAGCAGTCTACAGGAGAACACTGAAGCTTTCTTT.

V and J are TRBV7-9 and TRBJ2-7, with 8 bases that match TRBD1. V lost 6 bases to trimming and J lost 0 bases; unmatched junction nucleotides: 13. Germline loops: CDR1 SEHNR, CDR2 FQNEAQ (reference sequence). CDR3 length equals 17 residues. The CDR3 spells CASSRFPGDRSSYEQYF. The CDR3 DNA follows: TGTGCCAGCAGTCGCTTCCCGGGGGACAGGTCCTCCTACGAGCAGTACTTC.

The chain is built from TRBV6-1 and TRBJ2-7; 8 positions match TRBD1. The CDR3 totals 16 residues. J was trimmed by 3 bases and V by 3 bases; bases with no gene match: 10. Germline CDR1 MNHNS, CDR2 SASEGT. CDR3 region: CASSDFRGRPGYEQYF. The CDR3 DNA is TGTGCCAGCAGTGACTTCAGGGGGCGACCCGGCTACGAGCAGTACTTC.

The rearrangement joins TRBV3-1 (or the pseudogene TRBV3-2) to TRBJ2-3; 7 bases are a match to TRBD2. Trimming cost V 4 bases and J 4 bases; bases outside gene matches: 14. The CDR3 is 17 residues long. The germline CDR1 and CDR2 sequences are LGHDT and YNNKEL (reference sequence). The CDR3 here is CASSRFLREPLPDTQYF. The CDR3 DNA is TGTGCCAGCAGCCGGTTCTTGCGGGAGCCCCTCCCAGATACGCAGTATTTT.

This rearrangement joins TRBV18 to TRBJ1-5; 8 bases match TRBD1. CDR1 is KGHSH and CDR2 is LQKENI in the germline V gene. The V and J ends lost 2 bases and 5 bases, in that order; junction bases with no gene match: 5. The CDR3 contains 15 residues. CDR3 sequence (DNA): TGTGCCAGCTCACCAGCCGGGACAGGTGATCAGCCCCAGCATTTT. Translating gives CASSPAGTGDQPQHF.